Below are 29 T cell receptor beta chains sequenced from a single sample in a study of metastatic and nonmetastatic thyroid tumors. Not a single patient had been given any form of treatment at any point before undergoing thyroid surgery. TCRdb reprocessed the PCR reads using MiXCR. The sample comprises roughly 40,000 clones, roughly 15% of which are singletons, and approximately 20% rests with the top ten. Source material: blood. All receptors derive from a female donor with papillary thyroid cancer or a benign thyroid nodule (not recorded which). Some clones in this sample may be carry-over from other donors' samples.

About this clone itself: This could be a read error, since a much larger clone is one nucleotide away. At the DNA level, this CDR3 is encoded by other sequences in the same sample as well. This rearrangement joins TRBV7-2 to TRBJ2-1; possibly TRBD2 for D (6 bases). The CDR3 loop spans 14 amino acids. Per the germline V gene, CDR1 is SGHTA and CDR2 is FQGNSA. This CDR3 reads CASSLASSEDEQFF. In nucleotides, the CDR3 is TGCGCCAGCAGCTTAGCGTCTAGCGAGGATGAGCAGTTCTTC.

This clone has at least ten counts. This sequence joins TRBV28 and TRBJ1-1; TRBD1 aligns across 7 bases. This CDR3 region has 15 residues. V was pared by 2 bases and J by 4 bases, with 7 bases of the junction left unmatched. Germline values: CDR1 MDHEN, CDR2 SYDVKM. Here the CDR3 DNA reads TGTGCCAGCAGTTTACCCCGTAACAGGGGCACTGAAGCTTTCTTT. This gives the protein CASSLPRNRGTEAFF.

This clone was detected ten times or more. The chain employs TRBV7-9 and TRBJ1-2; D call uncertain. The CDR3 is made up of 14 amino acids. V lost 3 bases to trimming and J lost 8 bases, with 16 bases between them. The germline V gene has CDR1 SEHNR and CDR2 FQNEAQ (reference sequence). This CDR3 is CASSLDVPGGGYTF. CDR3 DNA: TGTGCCAGCAGCTTGGACGTGCCGGGCGGAGGCTACACCTTC.

The CDR3 loop reads CASSWETRREQYF. The CDR3 nucleotides read TGTGCCAGCAGCTGGGAGACTAGACGCGAGCAGTACTTC. J is TRBJ2-7 and V is TRBV7-9; weak D call: TRBD2 (6 bases). Germline CDR1 SEHNR, CDR2 FQNEAQ (reference sequence). The V gene lost 4 bases and the J gene lost 6 bases, with 13 bases spanning the gap. The CDR3 covers 13 residues.

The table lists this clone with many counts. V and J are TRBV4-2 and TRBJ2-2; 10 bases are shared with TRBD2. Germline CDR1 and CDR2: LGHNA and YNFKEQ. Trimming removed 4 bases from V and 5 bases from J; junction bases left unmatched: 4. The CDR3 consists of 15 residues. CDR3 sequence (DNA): TGTGCCAGCAGCCGGGTAGCGGGAGGTACCGGGGAGCTGTTTTTT. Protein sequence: CASSRVAGGTGELFF.

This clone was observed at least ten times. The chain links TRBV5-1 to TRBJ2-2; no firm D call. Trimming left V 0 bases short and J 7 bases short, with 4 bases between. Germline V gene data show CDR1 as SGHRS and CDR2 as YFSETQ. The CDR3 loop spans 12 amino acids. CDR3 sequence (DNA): TGCGCCAGCAGCTTGGACATCGGGGAGCTGTTTTTT. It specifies CASSLDIGELFF.

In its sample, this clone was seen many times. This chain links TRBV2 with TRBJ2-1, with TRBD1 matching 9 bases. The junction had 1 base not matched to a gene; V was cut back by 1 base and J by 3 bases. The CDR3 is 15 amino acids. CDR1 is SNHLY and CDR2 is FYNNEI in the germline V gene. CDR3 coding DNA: TGTGCCAGCAGTGAAGGACAGGGGGGCTACAATGAGCAGTTCTTC. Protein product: CASSEGQGGYNEQFF.

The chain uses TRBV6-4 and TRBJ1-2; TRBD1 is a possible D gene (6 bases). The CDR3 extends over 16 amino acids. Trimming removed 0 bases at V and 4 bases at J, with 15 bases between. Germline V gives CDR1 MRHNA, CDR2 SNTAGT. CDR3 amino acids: CASSDSWGGTIYGYTF. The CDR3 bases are TGTGCCAGCAGTGACTCTTGGGGCGGGACAATCTATGGCTACACCTTC.

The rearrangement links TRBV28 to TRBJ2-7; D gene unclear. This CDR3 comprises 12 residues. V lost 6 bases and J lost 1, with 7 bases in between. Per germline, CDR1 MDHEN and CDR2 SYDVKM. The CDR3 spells CASSDPSYEQYF. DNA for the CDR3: TGTGCCAGCAGCGACCCTTCCTACGAGCAGTACTTC.

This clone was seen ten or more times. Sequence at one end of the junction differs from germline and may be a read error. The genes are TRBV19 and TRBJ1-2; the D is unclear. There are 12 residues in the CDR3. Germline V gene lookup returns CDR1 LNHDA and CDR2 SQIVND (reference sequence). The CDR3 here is CASTERGSAAEF. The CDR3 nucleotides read TGTGCCAGTACCGAACGAGGCTCCGCTGCCGAATTC.

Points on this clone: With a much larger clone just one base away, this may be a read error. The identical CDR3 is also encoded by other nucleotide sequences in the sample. Here the CDR3 DNA reads TGTGCCAGCAGCCAGGATCCGGGACAACTGAACACTGAAGCTTTCTTC. Amino acid sequence: CASSQDPGQLNTEAFF. The V gene is TRBV14, the J gene TRBJ1-1; TRBD1 is a possible D gene (6 bases). CDR1 and CDR2 from the germline V gene are SGHDN and FVKESK. The length of the CDR3 is 16 residues.

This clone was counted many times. The chain's CDR3 is CASTYSTSGINEQFF. In nucleotides, the CDR3 is TGTGCCAGCACCTACTCGACTAGCGGGATCAATGAGCAGTTCTTC. This chain links TRBV6-5 with TRBJ2-1, with 11 bases lining up with TRBD2. The germline V gene has CDR1 MNHEY and CDR2 SVGAGI. This CDR3 region has 15 residues. The junction had 8 bases not matched to a gene; V was cut back by 7 bases and J by 6 bases.

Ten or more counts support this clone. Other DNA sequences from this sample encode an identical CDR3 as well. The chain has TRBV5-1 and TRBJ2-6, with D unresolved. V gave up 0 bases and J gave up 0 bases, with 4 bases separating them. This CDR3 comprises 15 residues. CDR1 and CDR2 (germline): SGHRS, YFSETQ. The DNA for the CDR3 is TGCGCCAGCAGCTTGGATGTCTCTGGGGCCAACGTCCTGACTTTC. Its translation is CASSLDVSGANVLTF.

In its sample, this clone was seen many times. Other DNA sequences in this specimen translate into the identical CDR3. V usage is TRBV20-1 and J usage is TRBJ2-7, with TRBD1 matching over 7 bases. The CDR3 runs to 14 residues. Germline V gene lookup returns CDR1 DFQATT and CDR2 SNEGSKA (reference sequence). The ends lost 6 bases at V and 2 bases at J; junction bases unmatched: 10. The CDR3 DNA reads TGCAGTGCGTCAAAACAGGGGAATCCCTACGAGCAGTACTTC. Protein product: CSASKQGNPYEQYF.

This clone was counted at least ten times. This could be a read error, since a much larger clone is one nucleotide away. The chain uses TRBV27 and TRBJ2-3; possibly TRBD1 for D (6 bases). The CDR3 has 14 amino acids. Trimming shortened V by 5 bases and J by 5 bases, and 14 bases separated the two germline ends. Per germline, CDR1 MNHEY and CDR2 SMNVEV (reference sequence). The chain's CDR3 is CASSKTGTIDTQYF. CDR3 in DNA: TGTGCCAGCAGTAAAACAGGGACCATAGATACGCAGTATTTT.

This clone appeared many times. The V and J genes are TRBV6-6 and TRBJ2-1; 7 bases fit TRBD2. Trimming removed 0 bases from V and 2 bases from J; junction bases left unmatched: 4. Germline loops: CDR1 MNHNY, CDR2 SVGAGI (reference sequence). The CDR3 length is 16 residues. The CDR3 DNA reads TGTGCCAGCAGTTACTCGACTAGCACGGCCTACAATGAGCAGTTCTTC. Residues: CASSYSTSTAYNEQFF.

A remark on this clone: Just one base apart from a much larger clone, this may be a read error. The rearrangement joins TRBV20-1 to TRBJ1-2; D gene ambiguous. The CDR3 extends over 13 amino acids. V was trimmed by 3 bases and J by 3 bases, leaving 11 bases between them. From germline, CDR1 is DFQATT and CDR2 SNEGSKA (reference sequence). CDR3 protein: CSASEGIYYGYTF. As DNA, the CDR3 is TGCAGTGCTAGCGAAGGGATATACTATGGCTACACCTTC.

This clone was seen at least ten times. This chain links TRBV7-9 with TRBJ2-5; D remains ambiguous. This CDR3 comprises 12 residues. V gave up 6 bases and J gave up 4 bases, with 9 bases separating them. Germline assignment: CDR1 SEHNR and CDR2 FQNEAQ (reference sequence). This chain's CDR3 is CASREWGETQYF. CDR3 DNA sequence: TGTGCCAGCAGAGAATGGGGAGAGACCCAGTACTTC.

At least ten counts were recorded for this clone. CDR3 in DNA: TGTGCCAGCAGCACGATGGGGGTAGATACGCAGTATTTT. Amino acids: CASSTMGVDTQYF. V and J are TRBV7-9 and TRBJ2-3, with D perhaps assigned TRBD1 or TRBD2 (5 bases each). Germline V gene sequence: CDR1 SEHNR, CDR2 FQNEAQ (reference sequence). This CDR3 has 13 residues. Trimming pared 5 bases from V and 5 bases from J, leaving 11 bases between. Combining the CDR3 with reference TRBV7-9 and TRBJ2-3 gives the whole variable domain DTGVSQNPRHKITKRGQNVTFRCDPISEHNRLYWYRQTLGQGPEFLTYFQNEAQLEKSRLLSDRFSAERPKGSFSTLEIQRTEQGDSAMYLCASSTMGVDTQYFGPGTRLTVL.

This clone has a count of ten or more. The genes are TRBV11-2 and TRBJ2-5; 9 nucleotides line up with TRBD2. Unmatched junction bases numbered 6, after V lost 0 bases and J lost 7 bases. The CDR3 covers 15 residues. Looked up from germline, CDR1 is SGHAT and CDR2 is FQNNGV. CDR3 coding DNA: TGTGCCAGCAGCTTAGATCACGAGACTAGCGGGACCCAGTACTTC. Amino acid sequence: CASSLDHETSGTQYF.

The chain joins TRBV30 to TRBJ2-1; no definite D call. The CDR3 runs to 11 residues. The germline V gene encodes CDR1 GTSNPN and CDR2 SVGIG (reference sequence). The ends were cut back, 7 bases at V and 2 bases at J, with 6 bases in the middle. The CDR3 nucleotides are TGTGCCTACCGGACCTACAATGAGCAGTTCTTC. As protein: CAYRTYNEQFF.

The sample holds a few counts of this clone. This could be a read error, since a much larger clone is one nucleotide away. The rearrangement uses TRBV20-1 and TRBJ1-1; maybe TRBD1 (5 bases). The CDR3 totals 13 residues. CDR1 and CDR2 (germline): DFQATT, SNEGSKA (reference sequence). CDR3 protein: CSTRRRGGPEAFF. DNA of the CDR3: TGCAGTACTAGGAGACGGGGCGGCCCAGAAGCTTTCTTT.

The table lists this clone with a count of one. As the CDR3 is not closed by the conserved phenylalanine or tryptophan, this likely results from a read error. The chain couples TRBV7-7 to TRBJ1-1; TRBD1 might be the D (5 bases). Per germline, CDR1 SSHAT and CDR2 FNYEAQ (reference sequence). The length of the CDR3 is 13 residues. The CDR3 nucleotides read TGTGCTAGCAGAGCCGGGGACGGAAGTGAAGCTTTCCTT. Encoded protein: CASRAGDGSEAFL.

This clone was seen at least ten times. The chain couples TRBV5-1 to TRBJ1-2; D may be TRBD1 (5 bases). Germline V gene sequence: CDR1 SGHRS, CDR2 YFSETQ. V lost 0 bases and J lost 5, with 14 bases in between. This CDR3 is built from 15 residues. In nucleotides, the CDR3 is TGCGCCAGCAGCTTGGCCCAGGGAGGGTCTTATGGCTACACCTTC. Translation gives CASSLAQGGSYGYTF.

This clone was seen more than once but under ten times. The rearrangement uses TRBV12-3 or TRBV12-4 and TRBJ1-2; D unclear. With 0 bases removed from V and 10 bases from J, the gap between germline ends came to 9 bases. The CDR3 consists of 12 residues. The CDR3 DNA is TGTGCCAGCAGTTTAGCTGGTTTTGACTACACCTTC. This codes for CASSLAGFDYTF.

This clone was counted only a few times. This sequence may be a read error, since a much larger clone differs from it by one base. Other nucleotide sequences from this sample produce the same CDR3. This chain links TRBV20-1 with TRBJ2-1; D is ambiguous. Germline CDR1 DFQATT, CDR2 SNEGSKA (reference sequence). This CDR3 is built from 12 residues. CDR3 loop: CSASNPEVGQFF. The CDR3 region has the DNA TGTAGTGCTAGTAACCCTGAAGTCGGGCAGTTCTTC.

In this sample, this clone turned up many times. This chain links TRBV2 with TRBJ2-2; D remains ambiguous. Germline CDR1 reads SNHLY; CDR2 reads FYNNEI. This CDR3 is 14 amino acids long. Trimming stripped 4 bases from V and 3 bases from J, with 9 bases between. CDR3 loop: CASSGIYDTGELFF. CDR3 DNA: TGTGCCAGCAGTGGTATATATGACACCGGGGAGCTGTTTTTT.

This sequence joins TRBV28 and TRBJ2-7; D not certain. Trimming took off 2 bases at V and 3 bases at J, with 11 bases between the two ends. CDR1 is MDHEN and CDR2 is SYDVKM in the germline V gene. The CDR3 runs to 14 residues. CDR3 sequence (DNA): TGTGCCAGCAGTTTAATTAGCAGTATCTACGAGCAGTACTTC. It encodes CASSLISSIYEQYF.

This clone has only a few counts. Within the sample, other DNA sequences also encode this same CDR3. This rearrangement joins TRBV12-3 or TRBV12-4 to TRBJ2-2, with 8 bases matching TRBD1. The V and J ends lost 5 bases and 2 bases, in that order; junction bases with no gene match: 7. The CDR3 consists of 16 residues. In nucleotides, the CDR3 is TGTGCCAGCAGTCCGAGGACAGGGCTCAACACCGGGGAGCTGTTTTTT. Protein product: CASSPRTGLNTGELFF.